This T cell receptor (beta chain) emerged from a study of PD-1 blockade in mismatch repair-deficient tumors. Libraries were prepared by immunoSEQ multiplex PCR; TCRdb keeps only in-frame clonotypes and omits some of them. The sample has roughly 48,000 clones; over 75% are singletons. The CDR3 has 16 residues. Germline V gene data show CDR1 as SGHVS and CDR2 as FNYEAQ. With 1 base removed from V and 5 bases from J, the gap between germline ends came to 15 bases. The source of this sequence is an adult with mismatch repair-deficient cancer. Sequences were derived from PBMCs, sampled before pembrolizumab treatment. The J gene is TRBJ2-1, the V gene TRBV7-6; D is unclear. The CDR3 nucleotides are TGTGCCAGCAGCTTAGGTGCGGCGGAAAGGGACAATGAGCAGTTCTTC. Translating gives CASSLGAAERDNEQFF.